The subject of this entry is one TCR beta chain. The data belong to a study of blood T cell repertoires in COVID-19. The protocol was immunoSEQ multiplex PCR, while the TCRdb copy is restricted to in-frame clones and leaves out a portion. The table has roughly 200,000 clones, 65% to 90% seen once. Per the germline V gene, CDR1 is SQVTM and CDR2 is ANQGSEA. CDR3 length equals 14 residues. J lost 10 bases, V lost 8 bases, and 10 bases had no gene match. This clonotype was sampled from a man in his forties or fifties who had recovered from COVID-19. The J gene is TRBJ2-1, the V gene TRBV29-1, with 14 bases lining up with TRBD2. The source material was PBMCs or T cells enriched from blood (not recorded which). The CDR3 reads CSLRGTSGSREQFF. CDR3 sequence (DNA): TGCAGCCTTCGCGGGACTAGCGGGAGTAGGGAGCAGTTCTTC.